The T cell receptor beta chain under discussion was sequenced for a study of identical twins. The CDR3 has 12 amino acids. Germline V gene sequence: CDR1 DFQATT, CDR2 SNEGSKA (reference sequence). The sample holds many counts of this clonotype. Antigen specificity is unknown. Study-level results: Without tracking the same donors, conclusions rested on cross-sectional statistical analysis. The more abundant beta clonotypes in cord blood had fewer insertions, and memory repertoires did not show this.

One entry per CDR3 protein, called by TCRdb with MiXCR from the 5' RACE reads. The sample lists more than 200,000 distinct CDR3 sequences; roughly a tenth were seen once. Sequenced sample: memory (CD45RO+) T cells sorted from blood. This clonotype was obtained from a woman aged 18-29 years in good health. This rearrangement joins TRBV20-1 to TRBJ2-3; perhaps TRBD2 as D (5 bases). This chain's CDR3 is CSELGPTDTQYF. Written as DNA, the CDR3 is TGCAGCGAACTAGGACCCACAGATACGCAGTATTTT.